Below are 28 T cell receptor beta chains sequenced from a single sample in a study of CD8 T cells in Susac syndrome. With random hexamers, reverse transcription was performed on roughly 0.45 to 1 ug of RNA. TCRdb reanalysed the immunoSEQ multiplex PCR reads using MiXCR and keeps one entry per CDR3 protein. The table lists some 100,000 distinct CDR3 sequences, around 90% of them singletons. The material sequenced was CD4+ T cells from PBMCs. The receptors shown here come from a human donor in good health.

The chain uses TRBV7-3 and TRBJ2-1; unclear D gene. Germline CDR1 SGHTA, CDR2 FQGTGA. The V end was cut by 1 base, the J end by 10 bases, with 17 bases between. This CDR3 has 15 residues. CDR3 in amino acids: CASSLRPGLSAEQFF. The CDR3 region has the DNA TGTGCCAGCAGCTTAAGACCGGGCCTTTCCGCGGAGCAGTTCTTC.

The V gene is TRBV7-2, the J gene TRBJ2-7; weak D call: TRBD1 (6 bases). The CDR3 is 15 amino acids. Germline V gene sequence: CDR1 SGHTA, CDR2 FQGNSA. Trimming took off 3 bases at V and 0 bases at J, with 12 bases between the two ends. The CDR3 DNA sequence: TGTGCCAGCAGCTTTACAGGGTCGGGCTCCTACGAGCAGTACTTC. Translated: CASSFTGSGSYEQYF. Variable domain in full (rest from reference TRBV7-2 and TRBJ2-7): GAGVSQSPSNKVTEKGKDVELRCDPISGHTALYWYRQSLGQGLEFLIYFQGNSAPDKSGLPSDRFSAERTGGSVSTLTIQRTQQEDSAVYLCASSFTGSGSYEQYFGPGTRLTVT.

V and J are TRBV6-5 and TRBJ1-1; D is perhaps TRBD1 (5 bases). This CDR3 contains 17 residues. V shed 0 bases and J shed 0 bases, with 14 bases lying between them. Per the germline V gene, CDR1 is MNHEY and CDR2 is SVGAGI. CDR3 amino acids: CASSYSRGGRMNTEAFF. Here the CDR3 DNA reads TGTGCCAGCAGTTACTCGAGGGGTGGGCGGATGAACACTGAAGCTTTCTTT.

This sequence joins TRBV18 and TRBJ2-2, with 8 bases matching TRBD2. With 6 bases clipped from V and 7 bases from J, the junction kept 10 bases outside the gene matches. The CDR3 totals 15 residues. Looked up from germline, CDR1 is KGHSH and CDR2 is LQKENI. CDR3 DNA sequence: TGTGCCAGCTCCCCGGGAGGGCCACCGAGCGGGGAGCTGTTTTTT. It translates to CASSPGGPPSGELFF.

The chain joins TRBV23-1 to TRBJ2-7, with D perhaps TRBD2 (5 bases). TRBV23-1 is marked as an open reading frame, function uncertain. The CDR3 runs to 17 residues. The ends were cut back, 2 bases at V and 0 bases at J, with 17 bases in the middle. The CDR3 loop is CASSQTADGLSSYEQYF. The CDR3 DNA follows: TGCGCCAGCAGTCAAACAGCGGACGGTCTGAGCTCCTACGAGCAGTACTTC.

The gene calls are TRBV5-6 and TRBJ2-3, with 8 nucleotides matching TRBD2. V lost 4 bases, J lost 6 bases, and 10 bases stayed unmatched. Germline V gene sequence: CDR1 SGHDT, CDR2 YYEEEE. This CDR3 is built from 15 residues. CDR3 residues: CASSPWTSPKDTQYF. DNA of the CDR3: TGTGCCAGCAGCCCCTGGACTAGCCCTAAGGATACGCAGTATTTT.

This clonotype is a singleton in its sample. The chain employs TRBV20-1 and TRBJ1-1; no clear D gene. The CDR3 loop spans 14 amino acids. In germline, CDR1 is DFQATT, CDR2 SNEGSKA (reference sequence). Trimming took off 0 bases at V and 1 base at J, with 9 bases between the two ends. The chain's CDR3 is CSAREGIQNTEAFF. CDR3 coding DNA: TGCAGTGCTAGAGAGGGCATTCAGAACACTGAAGCTTTCTTT.

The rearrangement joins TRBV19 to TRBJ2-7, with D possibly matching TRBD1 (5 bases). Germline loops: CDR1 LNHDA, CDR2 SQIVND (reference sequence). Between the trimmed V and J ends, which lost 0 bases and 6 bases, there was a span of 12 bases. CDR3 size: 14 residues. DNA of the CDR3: TGTGCCAGTAGTATAGAGGCAGGGTCGGGCGAGCAGTACTTC. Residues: CASSIEAGSGEQYF.

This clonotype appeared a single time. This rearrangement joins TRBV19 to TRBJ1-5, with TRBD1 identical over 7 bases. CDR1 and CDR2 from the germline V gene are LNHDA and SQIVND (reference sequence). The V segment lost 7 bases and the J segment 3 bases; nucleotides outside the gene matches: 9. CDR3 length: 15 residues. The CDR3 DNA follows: TGTGCCAGTAAACAGGGGAGGGGGTCCAATCAGCCCCAGCATTTT. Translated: CASKQGRGSNQPQHF.

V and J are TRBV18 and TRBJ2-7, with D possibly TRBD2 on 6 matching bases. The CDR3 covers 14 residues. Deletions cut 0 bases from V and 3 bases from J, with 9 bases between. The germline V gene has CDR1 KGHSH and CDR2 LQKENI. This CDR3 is CASSPPGLYYEQYF. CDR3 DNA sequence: TGTGCCAGCTCACCACCGGGACTCTACTACGAGCAGTACTTC.

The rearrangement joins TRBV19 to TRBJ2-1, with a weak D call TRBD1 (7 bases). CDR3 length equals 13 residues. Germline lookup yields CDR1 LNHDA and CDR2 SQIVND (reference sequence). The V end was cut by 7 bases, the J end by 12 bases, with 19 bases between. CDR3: CASTRGTGSVQFF. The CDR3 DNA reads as TGTGCCAGTACCAGGGGGACCGGGAGTGTGCAGTTCTTC.

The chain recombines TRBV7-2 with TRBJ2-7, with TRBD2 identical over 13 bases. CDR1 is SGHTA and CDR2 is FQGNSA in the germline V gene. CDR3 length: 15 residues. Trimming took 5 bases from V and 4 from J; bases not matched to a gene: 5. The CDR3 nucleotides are TGTGCCAGCAGCGGGACTAGCGGGGCGATGTACGAGCAGTACTTC. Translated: CASSGTSGAMYEQYF.

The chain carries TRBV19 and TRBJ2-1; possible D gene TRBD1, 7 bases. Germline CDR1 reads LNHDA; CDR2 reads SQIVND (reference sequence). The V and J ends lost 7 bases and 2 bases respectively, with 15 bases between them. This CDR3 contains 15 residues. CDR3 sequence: CASMSGRGAYNEQFF. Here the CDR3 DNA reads TGTGCCAGTATGTCAGGCAGGGGGGCCTACAATGAGCAGTTCTTC.

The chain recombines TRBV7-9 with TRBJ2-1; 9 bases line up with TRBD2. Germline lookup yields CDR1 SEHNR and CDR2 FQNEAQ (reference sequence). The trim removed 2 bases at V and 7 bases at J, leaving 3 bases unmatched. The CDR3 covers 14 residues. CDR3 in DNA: TGTGCCAGCAGCTTATGGCGGGAGGGAAATGAGCAGTTCTTC. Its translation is CASSLWREGNEQFF.

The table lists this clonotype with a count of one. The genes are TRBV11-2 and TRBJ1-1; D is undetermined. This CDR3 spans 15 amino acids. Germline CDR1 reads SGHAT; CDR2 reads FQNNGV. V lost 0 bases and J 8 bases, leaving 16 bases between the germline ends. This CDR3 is CASSLDRIVPGEAFF. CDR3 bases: TGTGCCAGCAGCTTAGATCGGATCGTCCCTGGAGAAGCTTTCTTT.

The DNA for the CDR3 is TGTGCCAGCAGTCAGGGGATATCGAGCAATCAGCCCCAGCATTTT. This encodes CASSQGISSNQPQHF. The chain employs TRBV6-2 or TRBV6-3 and TRBJ1-5; a possible D gene is TRBD1 (6 bases). Trimming took 5 bases from V and 1 from J, leaving 12 bases between them. The germline CDR1 and CDR2 sequences are MNHEY and SVGEGT. CDR3 length equals 15 residues.

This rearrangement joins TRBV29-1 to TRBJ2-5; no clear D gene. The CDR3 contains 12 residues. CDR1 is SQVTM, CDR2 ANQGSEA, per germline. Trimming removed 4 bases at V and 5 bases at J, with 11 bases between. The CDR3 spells CSVVPGEETQYF. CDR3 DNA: TGCAGCGTTGTTCCGGGCGAGGAGACCCAGTACTTC. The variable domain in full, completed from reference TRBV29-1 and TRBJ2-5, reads SAVISQKPSRDICQRGTSLTIQCQVDSQVTMMFWYRQQPGQSLTLIATANQGSEATYESGFVIDKFPISRPNLTFSTLTVSNMSPEDSSIYLCSVVPGEETQYFGPGTRLLVL.

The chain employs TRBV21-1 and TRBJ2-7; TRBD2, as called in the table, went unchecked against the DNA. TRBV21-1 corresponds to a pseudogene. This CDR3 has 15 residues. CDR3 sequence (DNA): TGTGCCAGCAACAAACAAAGGCAGGGAGGCCGCGAGCAGTACTTC. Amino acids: CASNKQRQGGREQYF.

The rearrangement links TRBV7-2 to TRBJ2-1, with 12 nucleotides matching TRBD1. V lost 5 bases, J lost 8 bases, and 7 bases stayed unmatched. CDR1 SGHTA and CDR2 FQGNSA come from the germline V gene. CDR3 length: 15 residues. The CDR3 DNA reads TGTGCCAGCAGCCCGGGACAGGGGGCAGGCGATGAGCAGTTCTTC. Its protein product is CASSPGQGAGDEQFF.

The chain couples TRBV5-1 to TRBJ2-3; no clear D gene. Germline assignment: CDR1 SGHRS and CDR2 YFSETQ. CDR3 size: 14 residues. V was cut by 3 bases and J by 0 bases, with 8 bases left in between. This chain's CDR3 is CASSSYGSTDTQYF. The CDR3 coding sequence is TGCGCCAGCAGCTCGTACGGGAGCACAGATACGCAGTATTTT.

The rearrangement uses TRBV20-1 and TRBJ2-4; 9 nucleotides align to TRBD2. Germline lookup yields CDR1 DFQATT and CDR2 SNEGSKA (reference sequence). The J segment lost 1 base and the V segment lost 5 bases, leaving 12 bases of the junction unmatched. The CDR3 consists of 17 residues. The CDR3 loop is CSAPDLAGWVAKNIQYF. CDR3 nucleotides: TGCAGTGCTCCGGATCTAGCGGGATGGGTGGCCAAAAACATTCAGTACTTC.

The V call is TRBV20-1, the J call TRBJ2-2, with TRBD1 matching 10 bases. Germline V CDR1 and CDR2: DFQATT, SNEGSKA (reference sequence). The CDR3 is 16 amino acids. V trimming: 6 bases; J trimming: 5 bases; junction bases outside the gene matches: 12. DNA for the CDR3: TGCAGTGCCACAAATCCGGGACAGGGGAATACCGGGGAGCTGTTTTTT. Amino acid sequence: CSATNPGQGNTGELFF.

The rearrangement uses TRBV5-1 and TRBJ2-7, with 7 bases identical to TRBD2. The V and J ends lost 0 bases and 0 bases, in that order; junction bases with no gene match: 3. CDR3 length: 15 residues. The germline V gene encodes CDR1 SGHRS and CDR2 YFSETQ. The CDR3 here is CASSLGPSGSYEQYF. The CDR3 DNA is TGCGCCAGCAGCTTGGGTCCTAGCGGCTCCTACGAGCAGTACTTC.

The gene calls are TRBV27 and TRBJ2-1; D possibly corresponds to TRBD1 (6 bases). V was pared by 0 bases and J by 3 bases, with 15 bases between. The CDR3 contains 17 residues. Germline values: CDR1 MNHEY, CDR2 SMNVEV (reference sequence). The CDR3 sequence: CASSLSNRASGYNEQFF. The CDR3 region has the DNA TGTGCCAGCAGTTTATCGAACAGGGCGTCGGGCTACAATGAGCAGTTCTTC.

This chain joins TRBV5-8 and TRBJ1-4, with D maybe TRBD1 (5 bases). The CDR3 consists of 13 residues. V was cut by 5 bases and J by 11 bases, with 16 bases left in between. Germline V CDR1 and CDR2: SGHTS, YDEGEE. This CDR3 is CASRSSWGNKLFF. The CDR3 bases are TGTGCCAGCAGGTCATCCTGGGGGAATAAACTGTTTTTT. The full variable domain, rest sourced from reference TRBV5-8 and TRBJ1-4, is EAGVTQSPTHLIKTRGQQATLRCSPISGHTSVYWYQQALGLGLQFLLWYDEGEERNRGNFPPRFSGRQFPNYSSELNVNALELEDSALYLCASRSSWGNKLFFGSGTQLSVL.

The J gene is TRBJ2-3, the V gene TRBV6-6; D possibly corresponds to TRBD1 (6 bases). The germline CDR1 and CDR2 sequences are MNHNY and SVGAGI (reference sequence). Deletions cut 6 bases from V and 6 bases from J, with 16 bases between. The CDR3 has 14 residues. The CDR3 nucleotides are TGTGCCAGCAGATCTTGGGGGCAGACGGATACGCAGTATTTT. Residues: CASRSWGQTDTQYF.

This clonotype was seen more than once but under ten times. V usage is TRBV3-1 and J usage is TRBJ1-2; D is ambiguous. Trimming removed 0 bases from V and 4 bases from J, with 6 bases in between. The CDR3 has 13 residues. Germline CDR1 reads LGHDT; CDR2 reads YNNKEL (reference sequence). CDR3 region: CASSQDRSYGYTF. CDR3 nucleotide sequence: TGTGCCAGCAGCCAAGACAGGAGCTATGGCTACACCTTC.

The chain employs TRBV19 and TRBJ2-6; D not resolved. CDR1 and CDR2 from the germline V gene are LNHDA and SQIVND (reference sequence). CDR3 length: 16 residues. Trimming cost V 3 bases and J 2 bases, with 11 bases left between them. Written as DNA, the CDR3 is TGTGCCAGTAGTATCCCCAGGTCGACTGGGGCCAACGTCCTGACTTTC. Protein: CASSIPRSTGANVLTF.